These 10 T cell receptor beta chains came from one sample sequenced in a study of radiation and T cells in renal cell carcinoma. Using immunoSEQ multiplex PCR, the repertoire was profiled, and TCRdb retains in-frame clones only, with some absent. The sample has 150,000 to 190,000 clones, roughly 86% seen once. The time point denotes: blood 2 weeks post-SBRT. Documented treatment: 15 Gy SBRT to primary tumor, nephrectomy 4 weeks later. The material was blood, obtained from a patient whose treatment included radiotherapy and nephrectomy. These receptor sequences come from a woman aged 50 to 60 with renal cell carcinoma.

V and J are TRBV6-1 and TRBJ2-2; D gene unclear. The length of the CDR3 is 12 residues. Germline loops: CDR1 MNHNS, CDR2 SASEGT. The V end was cut by 2 bases, the J end by 6 bases, with 4 bases between. The CDR3 sequence: CASSEYPGELFF. Here the CDR3 DNA reads TGTGCCAGCAGTGAATACCCCGGGGAGCTGTTTTTT.

The rearrangement uses TRBV30 and TRBJ2-1; no reliable D call. The CDR3 is 11 residues long. Germline V gene sequence: CDR1 GTSNPN, CDR2 SVGIG (reference sequence). V lost 4 bases, J lost 2 bases, and 3 bases lay in between. The CDR3 DNA sequence: TGTGCCTGGACCCCCTACAATGAGCAGTTCTTC. This gives the protein CAWTPYNEQFF.

For this clone: Other DNA sequences within the sample encode an identical CDR3. The chain uses TRBV18 and TRBJ2-7; no clear D. Trimming removed 2 bases at V and 3 bases at J, with 5 bases between. The CDR3 length is 12 residues. Germline loops: CDR1 KGHSH, CDR2 LQKENI. The CDR3 nucleotides are TGTGCCAGCTCACCAGAGAGCTACGAGCAGTACTTC. This translates into CASSPESYEQYF.

This clone has only one observation. The chain uses TRBV19 and TRBJ1-2, with D uncertain. V lost 2 bases and J lost 2, with 21 bases in between. The CDR3 covers 18 residues. Germline V gene sequence: CDR1 LNHDA, CDR2 SQIVND (reference sequence). For the CDR3, the DNA is TGTGCCAGTAGTATACAGGCCCTACACCTACCTATGAACTATGGCTACACCTTC. This codes for CASSIQALHLPMNYGYTF.

The chain employs TRBV6-5 and TRBJ2-4; possible D gene TRBD2, 5 bases. Germline CDR1 MNHEY, CDR2 SVGAGI. This CDR3 is 15 amino acids long. V lost 0 bases and J lost 6, with 12 bases in between. The CDR3 region is CASSYSGPRGNIQYF. The CDR3 bases are TGTGCCAGCAGTTACTCCGGGCCCCGGGGAAACATTCAGTACTTC.

The rearrangement joins TRBV12-5 to TRBJ1-1; D call uncertain. Germline assignment: CDR1 LGHNT and CDR2 FRNRAP. The CDR3 totals 17 residues. The V end was cut by 0 bases, the J end by 0 bases, with 14 bases between. The chain's CDR3 is CASGLVRGREMNTEAFF. In nucleotides, the CDR3 is TGTGCTAGTGGTTTGGTACGTGGCAGAGAAATGAACACTGAAGCTTTCTTT.

The chain carries TRBV7-3 and TRBJ1-2; D perhaps matches TRBD1 (5 bases). CDR3 length: 13 amino acids. Germline CDR1 and CDR2: SGHTA and FQGTGA. Between the trimmed V and J ends, which lost 6 bases and 7 bases, there was a span of 15 bases. CDR3 region: CASSSPGGLGYTF. The CDR3 nucleotides are TGTGCCAGCAGTTCCCCGGGGGGTCTTGGCTACACCTTC.

The rearrangement uses TRBV2 and TRBJ1-2; the D gene is possibly TRBD1 (6 bases). This CDR3 is built from 14 residues. Between the trimmed V and J ends, which lost 7 bases and 1 base, there was a span of 13 bases. From germline, CDR1 is SNHLY and CDR2 FYNNEI. The CDR3 nucleotides are TGTGCCAGCACTGGGACATATTTTAACTATGGCTACACCTTC. Translating gives CASTGTYFNYGYTF.

The gene calls are TRBV29-1 and TRBJ1-1; tentative D call: TRBD1 (5 bases). The CDR3 sequence is 14 residues long. Germline values: CDR1 SQVTM, CDR2 ANQGSEA. Trimming removed 4 bases from V and 1 base from J, with 13 bases in between. CDR3 in DNA: TGCAGCGTTGTCCGACGCGACAGGAACACTGAAGCTTTCTTT. Amino acids: CSVVRRDRNTEAFF.

The rearrangement links TRBV2 to TRBJ2-7; 7 bases line up with TRBD2. The V gene's germline CDR1 is SNHLY and CDR2 FYNNEI. The junction had 13 bases not matched to a gene; V was cut back by 4 bases and J by 1 base. The CDR3 spans 17 residues. The CDR3 spells CASSGPSGRGSSYEQYF. The CDR3 DNA follows: TGTGCCAGCAGTGGACCCTCTGGGCGGGGGTCTTCCTACGAGCAGTACTTC.